The clone carrying this TCR beta chain was counted between two and nine times. The antigen remains unidentified. The germline V gene has CDR1 MNHEY and CDR2 SVGAGI. With V trimmed by 0 bases and J by 6 bases, 7 bases remained unmatched. The CDR3 loop spans 15 amino acids. In TCRdb, the reads were re-called with MiXCR into one record per CDR3 protein. The sample has nearly 700,000 distinct CDR3 sequences; 33% are singletons. The record originates from a study of T cell repertoires in cytomegalovirus infection. Study at large: Well-studied HLA-B-restricted epitopes and recently identified HLA-C-restricted epitopes of CMV were both used in the study. Shared public TCR beta signatures pointed to both CMV infection and a matching HLA type. Whole-study findings and limits: Summed public TCR beta family frequency identified CMV carriers bearing the relevant HLA.

The sequence was collected from a human donor in good health (CMV status not recorded). Some clones in this sample may be carry-over from other donors' samples. Sequenced here: cultured PBMCs, sampled from culture after CMV antigen stimulation. This chain links TRBV6-5 with TRBJ1-2, with 7 bases matching TRBD1. The CDR3 loop reads CASSYSTGARHGYTF. CDR3 DNA sequence: TGTGCCAGCAGTTACTCCACAGGGGCAAGACATGGCTACACCTTC.